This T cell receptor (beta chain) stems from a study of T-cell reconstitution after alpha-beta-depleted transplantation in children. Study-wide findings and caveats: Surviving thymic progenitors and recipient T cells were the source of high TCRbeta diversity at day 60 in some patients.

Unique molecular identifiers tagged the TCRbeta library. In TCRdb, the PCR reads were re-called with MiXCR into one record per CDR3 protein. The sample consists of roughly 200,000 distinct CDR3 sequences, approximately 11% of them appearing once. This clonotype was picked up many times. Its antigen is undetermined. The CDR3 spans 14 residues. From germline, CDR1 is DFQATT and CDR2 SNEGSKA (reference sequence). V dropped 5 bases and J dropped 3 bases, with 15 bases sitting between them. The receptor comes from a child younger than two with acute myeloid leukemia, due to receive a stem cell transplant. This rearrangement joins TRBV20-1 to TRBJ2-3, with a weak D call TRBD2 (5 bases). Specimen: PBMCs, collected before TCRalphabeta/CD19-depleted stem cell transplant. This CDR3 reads CSARHPRATDTQYF. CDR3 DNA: TGCAGTGCTCGCCACCCGAGGGCTACAGATACGCAGTATTTT.